These 13 T cell receptor beta chains originate from one sample sequenced in a study of beta chain features in type 1 diabetes. Findings of the study overall: Moderate yet significant TCRB CDR3 shortening was seen in Type 1 diabetes patients in all four CD4+ subsets.

These receptors are not linked to any known antigen. Expressed TCRB transcripts got sequenced, as all isolated RNA was reverse transcribed. Sequencing used immunoSEQ multiplex PCR; TCRdb keeps in-frame clones, though not all of them. The table includes about 640,000 clones, around 11% detected once. The material sequenced was naive CD4+ T cells from blood. These receptors were taken from a man aged 25 to 40 with type 1 diabetes.

This clone has a handful of counts. This rearrangement joins TRBV2 to TRBJ2-3; TRBD1 or TRBD2 may be the D gene (5 bases each). The CDR3 extends over 15 amino acids. Germline loops: CDR1 SNHLY, CDR2 FYNNEI. V lost 6 bases, J lost 2 bases, and 15 bases lay in between. Here the CDR3 DNA reads TGTGCCAGCAGGGCCGCTTGGGGACCCACAGATACGCAGTATTTT. Protein sequence: CASRAAWGPTDTQYF.

This clone has a handful of counts. CDR3 sequence: CASSPRGAGNTIYF. In nucleotides, the CDR3 is TGTGCCAGCAGCCCCCGTGGGGCGGGAAACACCATATATTTT. The rearrangement links TRBV5-6 to TRBJ1-3, with D maybe TRBD1 (5 bases). In germline, CDR1 is SGHDT, CDR2 YYEEEE. Trimming cost V 4 bases and J 4 bases, with 12 bases left between them. The CDR3 has 14 residues.

The chain links TRBV27 to TRBJ2-3; 7 nucleotides align to TRBD1. The CDR3 covers 16 residues. The J segment lost 2 bases and the V segment lost 4 bases, leaving 9 bases of the junction unmatched. Per the germline V gene, CDR1 is MNHEY and CDR2 is SMNVEV (reference sequence). CDR3 nucleotide sequence: TGTGCCAGCAGTTGGGACCCAACAGGGGACACAGATACGCAGTATTTT. Translating gives CASSWDPTGDTDTQYF.

The chain carries TRBV7-9 and TRBJ2-7; D gene uncertain. Trimming pared 8 bases from V and 2 bases from J, leaving 10 bases between. The CDR3 spans 12 residues. CDR1 is SEHNR and CDR2 is FQNEAQ in the germline V gene (reference sequence). The CDR3 coding sequence is TGTGCCAGCGGGGAAGAAGCCTACGAGCAGTACTTC. It codes for CASGEEAYEQYF.

This clone was observed a few times. The chain has TRBV5-1 and TRBJ2-7, with 9 bases lining up with TRBD1. V trimming: 4 bases; J trimming: 2 bases; junction bases outside the gene matches: 7. The CDR3 is 15 amino acids. Germline V gene lookup returns CDR1 SGHRS and CDR2 YFSETQ. The CDR3: CASSTLDRGPYEQYF. In DNA form, the CDR3 reads TGCGCCAGCAGCACCCTGGACAGGGGCCCCTACGAGCAGTACTTC.

This clone was seen a few times. Other DNA sequences in the sample encode the same CDR3. The chain uses TRBV7-9 and TRBJ1-5, with D unresolved. Trimming removed 4 bases at V and 7 bases at J, with 8 bases between. This CDR3 has 12 amino acids. CDR1 SEHNR and CDR2 FQNEAQ come from the germline V gene (reference sequence). The CDR3 sequence: CASSSLGQPQHF. CDR3 DNA sequence: TGTGCCAGCAGCTCCTTAGGACAGCCCCAGCATTTT.

The rearrangement links TRBV15 to TRBJ1-2; possible D gene TRBD1, 5 bases. V gave up 3 bases and J gave up 4 bases, with 15 bases separating them. This CDR3 contains 15 residues. Germline CDR1 LNHNV, CDR2 YYDKDF (reference sequence). The CDR3 region is CATSSRDRGFYGYTF. CDR3 nucleotides: TGTGCCACCAGCAGCCGGGACCGGGGTTTCTATGGCTACACCTTC.

This clone was recorded a few times. The chain joins TRBV28 to TRBJ1-6, with a possible D match to TRBD1 (5 bases). Trimming removed 7 bases from V and 3 bases from J, with 10 bases in between. The CDR3 has 14 residues. Germline V lookup: CDR1 MDHEN, CDR2 SYDVKM. Here the CDR3 reads CASMGGFYNSPLHF. CDR3 DNA sequence: TGTGCCAGCATGGGGGGATTCTATAATTCACCCCTCCACTTT. Full variable domain (rest looked up from reference TRBV28 and TRBJ1-6): DVKVTQSSRYLVKRTGEKVFLECVQDMDHENMFWYRQDPGLGLRLIYFSYDVKMKEKGDIPEGYSVSREKKERFSLILESASTNQTSMYLCASMGGFYNSPLHFGNGTRLTVT.

The CDR3 reads CASRRQGSTEAFF. CDR3 sequence (DNA): TGTGCCAGCAGGAGACAGGGGAGCACTGAAGCTTTCTTT. V gene TRBV6-5 combines with J gene TRBJ1-1; 8 nucleotides match TRBD1. Germline CDR1 reads MNHEY; CDR2 reads SVGAGI. The CDR3 loop spans 13 amino acids. V dropped 6 bases and J dropped 4; count of bases not matched to a gene: 4.

This clone was detected only a few times. Other nucleotide sequences from this sample produce the same CDR3. The gene calls are TRBV7-9 and TRBJ2-3, with TRBD2 as a possible D gene (6 bases). V was trimmed by 2 bases and J by 1 base, leaving 7 bases between them. This CDR3 has 14 amino acids. Per germline, CDR1 SEHNR and CDR2 FQNEAQ (reference sequence). CDR3 loop: CASSLWGGTDTQYF. For the CDR3, the DNA is TGTGCCAGCAGCTTATGGGGGGGCACAGATACGCAGTATTTT. The whole variable domain, filled in from reference TRBV7-9 and TRBJ2-3, reads DTGVSQNPRHKITKRGQNVTFRCDPISEHNRLYWYRQTLGQGPEFLTYFQNEAQLEKSRLLSDRFSAERPKGSFSTLEIQRTEQGDSAMYLCASSLWGGTDTQYFGPGTRLTVL.

This clone was seen more than once but under ten times. V gene TRBV13 combines with J gene TRBJ2-7; TRBD1 agrees at 7 bases. Germline V gene lookup returns CDR1 PRHDT and CDR2 FYEKMQ (reference sequence). The CDR3 covers 14 residues. J gave up 8 bases and V 5 bases, and 12 bases lay outside the gene matches. This chain's CDR3 is CASSAGTENTKQYF. CDR3 DNA sequence: TGTGCCAGCAGCGCCGGGACAGAAAATACGAAGCAGTACTTC.

The chain is built from TRBV10-3 and TRBJ2-3; D gene unclear. Trimming pared 3 bases from V and 5 bases from J, leaving 3 bases between. Germline V gene lookup returns CDR1 ENHRY and CDR2 SYGVKD. The CDR3 loop spans 11 amino acids. The CDR3 is CAISEIDTQYF. The CDR3 DNA sequence: TGTGCCATCAGTGAAATAGATACGCAGTATTTT.

The chain recombines TRBV9 with TRBJ2-3; 8 positions agree with TRBD2. Germline CDR1 is SGDLS and CDR2 is YYNGEE. V gave up 4 bases and J gave up 3 bases; unmatched junction bases: 4. This CDR3 region has 14 residues. The CDR3: CASSTGGATDTQYF. The CDR3 DNA is TGTGCCAGCAGCACCGGGGGGGCAACAGATACGCAGTATTTT.